This paragraph reports one TCR beta chain. This entry comes from a study of T cell changes during pregnancy in multiple sclerosis. CDR1 is MNHEY, CDR2 SMNVEV, per germline (reference sequence). V lost 0 bases and J lost 1, with 9 bases in between. This CDR3 contains 15 residues. The protocol was immunoSEQ multiplex PCR, while the TCRdb copy is restricted to in-frame clones and leaves out a portion. The top ten hold around 2.5% of the sample, which has fewer than 70,000 clones, 89% seen once. The V and J genes are TRBV27 and TRBJ1-1, with D tentatively TRBD1 (6 bases). Sequencing used peripheral blood, obtained in the first trimester of pregnancy. The TCR sequence derives from a female donor with multiple sclerosis, enrolled in a pregnancy study. As DNA, the CDR3 is TGTGCCAGCAGTTTATCGACCAGGGGGAACACTGAAGCTTTCTTT. This codes for CASSLSTRGNTEAFF.